The 22 T cell receptor beta chains below all came from one sample that was sequenced in a study of Graves' ophthalmopathy and Graves' hyperthyroidism. Researchers took RNA transcripts and amplified TCR beta CDR3 regions from them. Second-round multiplex PCR followed a first-round RT-PCR using HTBI primers. TCRdb re-called the multiplex PCR reads through MiXCR, storing one row per CDR3 protein. In the table there are 350,000 to 400,000 distinct CDR3 sequences, less than 20% of which are singletons. Sequencing was done on a sample of peripheral blood. Receptors originate from a woman younger than 35 with stable Graves' hyperthyroidism.

This clonotype appeared many times. The chain employs TRBV7-2 and TRBJ1-2, with a weak D call TRBD1 (5 bases). The CDR3 consists of 14 residues. The V gene's germline CDR1 is SGHTA and CDR2 FQGNSA. The V and J ends lost 1 base and 6 bases respectively, with 12 bases between them. The CDR3 is CASSLEGWADGYTF. In DNA, the CDR3 is TGTGCCAGCAGCTTAGAGGGGTGGGCCGATGGCTACACCTTC.

This clonotype was seen many times. The chain has TRBV7-9 and TRBJ1-6; D remains unclear. The CDR3 covers 10 residues. Trimming took 10 bases from V and 8 from J, leaving 6 bases between them. The germline V gene has CDR1 SEHNR and CDR2 FQNEAQ (reference sequence). CDR3 region: CATSDSPLHF. The DNA for the CDR3 is TGTGCCACCAGTGATTCACCCCTCCACTTT.

This clonotype was counted at least ten times. The chain joins TRBV5-1 to TRBJ1-5; 9 nucleotides line up with TRBD1. The J segment lost 6 bases and the V segment lost 4 bases, leaving 11 bases of the junction unmatched. CDR3 length: 16 amino acids. The germline V gene encodes CDR1 SGHRS and CDR2 YFSETQ. The CDR3 loop is CASSIGTGSFVQPQHF. In DNA form, the CDR3 reads TGCGCCAGCAGCATCGGGACAGGGAGTTTTGTTCAGCCCCAGCATTTT.

This clonotype was detected many times. V usage is TRBV20-1 and J usage is TRBJ1-1; 10 nucleotides agree with TRBD1. Losses at the gene ends were 3 bases for V and 1 base for J; bases not matched to a gene: 14. Germline CDR1 is DFQATT and CDR2 is SNEGSKA (reference sequence). The CDR3 runs 18 residues. The CDR3 here is CSASWGQGLGLGNTEAFF. In DNA, the CDR3 is TGCAGTGCTAGTTGGGGACAGGGGTTGGGTTTAGGGAACACTGAAGCTTTCTTT.

This clonotype was seen ten or more times. The gene calls are TRBV18 and TRBJ2-5, with D possibly called TRBD1 or TRBD2 (5 bases each). This CDR3 spans 13 amino acids. Germline lookup yields CDR1 KGHSH and CDR2 LQKENI. Deletions cut 4 bases from V and 4 bases from J, with 10 bases between. CDR3 nucleotides: TGTGCCAGCTCACGGGGACGTTCAGAGACCCAGTACTTC. Translated, it gives CASSRGRSETQYF.

This clonotype was seen many times. This sequence joins TRBV6-5 and TRBJ1-3, with D possibly matching TRBD1 (6 bases). The CDR3 is made up of 16 amino acids. Germline CDR1 MNHEY, CDR2 SVGAGI. Trimming took 0 bases from V and 2 from J, leaving 11 bases between them. For the CDR3, the DNA is TGTGCCAGCAGTTACTCTGGGGGGGCGCCTGGAAACACCATATATTTT. Its protein is CASSYSGGAPGNTIYF.

This clonotype was recorded many times. This chain connects TRBV9 to TRBJ1-1; the D gene is possibly TRBD1 (5 bases). The CDR3 consists of 16 residues. From germline, CDR1 is SGDLS and CDR2 YYNGEE. Between the trimmed V and J ends, which lost 3 bases and 1 base, there was a span of 16 bases. The CDR3 loop reads CASSALLDSSNTEAFF. The CDR3 DNA follows: TGTGCCAGCAGCGCACTTCTCGACAGCTCGAACACTGAAGCTTTCTTT.

This clonotype has at least ten counts. CDR3 amino acids: CASRSPGQNTEAFF. CDR3 DNA sequence: TGTGCCAGCAGGAGCCCCGGTCAGAACACTGAAGCTTTCTTT. This chain connects TRBV12-3 or TRBV12-4 to TRBJ1-1; no definite D call. The V end was cut by 6 bases, the J end by 1 base, with 12 bases between. The CDR3 contains 14 residues.

This clonotype has ten or more counts. The chain employs TRBV13 and TRBJ1-1; D possibly corresponds to TRBD1 (5 bases). Trimming stripped 6 bases from V and 7 bases from J, with 15 bases between. The CDR3 runs to 13 residues. The germline V gene encodes CDR1 PRHDT and CDR2 FYEKMQ (reference sequence). The CDR3 protein is CASSGTGFYEAFF. In DNA, the CDR3 is TGTGCCAGCAGTGGGACGGGGTTTTATGAAGCTTTCTTT.

There are many counts of this clonotype. The chain uses TRBV7-2 and TRBJ1-1, with D possibly being TRBD1 (6 bases). Trimming pared 5 bases from V and 2 bases from J, leaving 27 bases between. In germline, CDR1 is SGHTA, CDR2 FQGNSA. The CDR3 contains 19 residues. CDR3 in DNA: TGTGCCAGCAGCCTCCCCTGGTATCGGGGGCGCCGGATTAACACTGAAGCTTTCTTT. Translated: CASSLPWYRGRRINTEAFF.

As for this clonotype: Given a much more abundant clone one base away, this may be a read error. V usage is TRBV27 and J usage is TRBJ2-2, with 7 nucleotides matching TRBD2. The length of the CDR3 is 16 residues. V was pared by 6 bases and J by 7 bases, with 14 bases of the junction left unmatched. Germline lookup yields CDR1 MNHEY and CDR2 SMNVEV (reference sequence). The CDR3 reads CASSLKGLRYIGELFF. DNA of the CDR3: TGTGCCAGCAGCCTAAAGGGACTACGATACATCGGGGAGCTGTTTTTT.

This clonotype was seen many times. The chain uses TRBV24-1 and TRBJ2-2; D tentatively reads TRBD1 or TRBD2 (5 bases each). CDR1 and CDR2 from the germline V gene are KGHDR and SFDVKD. Trimming took 5 bases from V and 6 from J, leaving 9 bases between them. The CDR3 has 13 residues. Written as DNA, the CDR3 is TGTGCCACCAGTGTTGGGGGTGCCGGGGAGCTGTTTTTT. This translates into CATSVGGAGELFF.

This clonotype has at least ten counts. This rearrangement joins TRBV7-2 to TRBJ1-2; 7 bases map to TRBD1. V shed 5 bases, J shed 7 bases, and the junction held 16 bases outside the gene matches. Per the germline V gene, CDR1 is SGHTA and CDR2 is FQGNSA. This CDR3 is built from 16 residues. In DNA, the CDR3 is TGTGCCAGCAGCCGCACCTCCGGGACAGCCTCTGTTGGCTACACCTTC. Encoded protein: CASSRTSGTASVGYTF.

This clonotype was counted ten times or more. This CDR3 is CSARGGGQGMPGYGYTF. The CDR3, as DNA: TGCAGTGCTAGAGGCGGGGGACAGGGGATGCCCGGGTATGGCTACACCTTC. V usage is TRBV20-1 and J usage is TRBJ1-2; 10 nucleotides align to TRBD1. The CDR3 length is 17 residues. Germline V gives CDR1 DFQATT, CDR2 SNEGSKA (reference sequence). With V trimmed by 1 base and J by 5 bases, 13 bases remained unmatched.

This clonotype was seen ten or more times. This sequence joins TRBV2 and TRBJ2-2, with D hard to call. The germline V and J ends were trimmed by 7 bases and 4 bases, with 10 bases remaining between them. This CDR3 is built from 13 residues. Germline-derived CDR1 and CDR2 are SNHLY and FYNNEI. The CDR3 loop reads CASNPYSTGELFF. DNA for the CDR3: TGTGCCAGCAACCCATATAGCACCGGGGAGCTGTTTTTT.

There are many counts of this clonotype. The chain is built from TRBV6-2 or TRBV6-3 and TRBJ1-1; 9 positions match TRBD1. CDR1 MNHEY and CDR2 SVGEGT come from the germline V gene. The length of the CDR3 is 13 residues. V dropped 5 bases and J dropped 3; count of bases not matched to a gene: 1. The CDR3 nucleotides read TGTGCCAGCAGTCGACAGGGGGACACTGAAGCTTTCTTT. Its protein product is CASSRQGDTEAFF.

This clonotype came up a few times. The chain combines TRBV27 with TRBJ1-1; D might be TRBD1 (5 bases). Between the trimmed V and J ends, which lost 8 bases and 6 bases, there was a span of 19 bases. Per the germline V gene, CDR1 is MNHEY and CDR2 is SMNVEV (reference sequence). The CDR3 consists of 14 residues. The CDR3 protein is CASFRDGTWSEAFF. The CDR3 DNA is TGTGCCAGCTTCAGAGACGGGACTTGGTCTGAAGCTTTCTTT.

V and J are TRBV13 and TRBJ1-1, with 8 bases that match TRBD1. After removal of 5 bases from V and 5 bases from J, the junction contained 10 bases not matched to a gene. The length of the CDR3 is 15 residues. Germline V CDR1 and CDR2: PRHDT, FYEKMQ (reference sequence). The CDR3 spells CASSQTTGEGTEAFF. CDR3 DNA sequence: TGTGCCAGCAGCCAAACGACAGGGGAGGGGACTGAAGCTTTCTTT. The variable domain in full, completed from reference TRBV13 and TRBJ1-1, reads AAGVIQSPRHLIKEKRETATLKCYPIPRHDTVYWYQQGPGQDPQFLISFYEKMQSDKGSIPDRFSAQQFSDYHSELNMSSLELGDSALYFCASSQTTGEGTEAFFGQGTRLTVV.

This clonotype was counted only a few times. The chain joins TRBV3-1 to TRBJ2-5, with D maybe TRBD2 (6 bases). The CDR3 has 16 residues. Per the germline V gene, CDR1 is LGHDT and CDR2 is YNNKEL (reference sequence). V shed 1 base and J shed 5 bases, with 17 bases lying between them. CDR3 nucleotides: TGTGCCAGCAGCCAAGTTGGGACTCATCCGAGGGAGACCCAGTACTTC. This encodes CASSQVGTHPRETQYF.

As for this clonotype: Germline is not matched at one junction end, which may reflect a read error. The chain is built from TRBV6-2 or TRBV6-3 and TRBJ2-5; D is undetermined. CDR3 length: 14 residues. CDR1 and CDR2 from the germline V gene are MNHEY and SVGEGT. The DNA of the CDR3 is TGTGTCAGCAGTTACTCGGGCCCGTCGGAGACCCGGTACTTC. Translating gives CVSSYSGPSETRYF.

This clonotype was observed many times. The J gene is TRBJ1-5, the V gene TRBV27, with 9 bases lining up with TRBD1. V was pared by 5 bases and J by 2 bases, with 13 bases of the junction left unmatched. CDR1 and CDR2 (germline): MNHEY, SMNVEV (reference sequence). The CDR3 covers 18 residues. CDR3 loop: CASSLVWDRVGGNQPQHF. The CDR3 DNA is TGTGCCAGCAGTCTTGTATGGGACAGGGTTGGTGGCAATCAGCCCCAGCATTTT.

This clonotype appeared many times. V is TRBV6-1 and J is TRBJ1-2; a possible D gene is TRBD1 (5 bases). Germline V gives CDR1 MNHNS, CDR2 SASEGT. This CDR3 spans 14 amino acids. The V end was cut by 1 base, the J end by 7 bases, with 13 bases between. The CDR3 nucleotides are TGTGCCAGCAGTGAAGATAGGGGAGCGGGTGGCTACACCTTC. Translating it yields CASSEDRGAGGYTF.